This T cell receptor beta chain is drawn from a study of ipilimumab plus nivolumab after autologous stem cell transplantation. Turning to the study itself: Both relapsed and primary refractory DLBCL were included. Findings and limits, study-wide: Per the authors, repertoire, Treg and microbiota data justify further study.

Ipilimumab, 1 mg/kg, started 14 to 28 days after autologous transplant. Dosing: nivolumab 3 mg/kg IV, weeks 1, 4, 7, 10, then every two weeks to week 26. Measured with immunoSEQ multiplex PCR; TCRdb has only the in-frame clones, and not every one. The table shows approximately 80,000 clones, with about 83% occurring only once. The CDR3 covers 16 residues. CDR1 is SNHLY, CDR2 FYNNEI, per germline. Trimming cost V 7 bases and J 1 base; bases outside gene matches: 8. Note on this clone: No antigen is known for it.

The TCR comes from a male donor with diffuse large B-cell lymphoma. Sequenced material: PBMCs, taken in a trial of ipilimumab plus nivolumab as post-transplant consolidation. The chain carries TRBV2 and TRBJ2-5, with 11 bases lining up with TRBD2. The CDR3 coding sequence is TGTGCCAGCACTGGCTCTAGCGGGGGGTCCCAAGAGACCCAGTACTTC. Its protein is CASTGSSGGSQETQYF.